These 25 T cell receptor beta chains were all obtained from the same sample, sequenced in a study of blood T cell dynamics during melanoma immunotherapy. Documented time point: week 3, after first cycle of checkpoint inhibitor. Sequenced by immunoSEQ multiplex PCR; TCRdb stores in-frame clones only, minus some. The sample yields about 19,000 clones, about 85% seen once. The sequencing here drew on blood, taken from a patient treated with checkpoint blockade. All receptors derive from a human donor with melanoma.

V gene TRBV7-2 combines with J gene TRBJ2-7, with D perhaps matching TRBD2 (5 bases). Germline assignment: CDR1 SGHTA and CDR2 FQGNSA. The CDR3 has 15 residues. V was shortened by 5 bases and J by 4 bases, with 18 bases between the two germline ends. CDR3 amino acids: CASSPQSGVAYEQYF. CDR3 nucleotides: TGTGCCAGCAGCCCGCAGTCCGGGGTAGCATACGAGCAGTACTTC.

The rearrangement joins TRBV30 to TRBJ2-7; D gene unclear. Germline V gene sequence: CDR1 GTSNPN, CDR2 SVGIG (reference sequence). Trimming removed 5 bases at V and 3 bases at J, with 8 bases between. The CDR3 is 11 residues long. This CDR3 is CAWGSYYEQYF. The DNA for the CDR3 is TGTGCCTGGGGCAGCTACTACGAGCAGTACTTC.

This rearrangement joins TRBV7-2 to TRBJ2-3; no reliable D call. Germline V gene sequence: CDR1 SGHTA, CDR2 FQGNSA. The CDR3 is made up of 13 amino acids. The V gene lost 3 bases and the J gene lost 2 bases, with 6 bases spanning the gap. Written as DNA, the CDR3 is TGTGCCAGCAGCTTCCGGATCACAGATACGCAGTATTTT. Amino acids: CASSFRITDTQYF.

V and J are TRBV11-2 and TRBJ1-1; 12 nucleotides match TRBD1. Germline CDR1 SGHAT, CDR2 FQNNGV. Unmatched junction bases numbered 1, after V lost 4 bases and J lost 1 base. This CDR3 is 15 amino acids long. The CDR3 loop reads CASSSGQGANTEAFF. CDR3 nucleotides: TGTGCCAGCAGCTCGGGACAGGGGGCGAACACTGAAGCTTTCTTT.

With respect to this clone: Additional DNA sequences in this sample encode the identical CDR3. The V call is TRBV13, the J call TRBJ2-1; 10 nucleotides align to TRBD2. The germline V gene encodes CDR1 PRHDT and CDR2 FYEKMQ (reference sequence). The CDR3 runs 16 residues. The V gene end was trimmed by 3 bases and the J gene end by 1 base; junction bases not matched to a gene: 3. For the CDR3, the DNA is TGTGCCAGCAGCTTGAGCGGGGGGGGATCCTACAATGAGCAGTTCTTC. This translates into CASSLSGGGSYNEQFF.

The chain combines TRBV9 with TRBJ1-2, with D unclear. The CDR3 consists of 13 residues. Trimming removed 0 bases from V and 5 bases from J, with 8 bases in between. The germline V gene encodes CDR1 SGDLS and CDR2 YYNGEE. The CDR3 is CASSVAQAYGYTF. The CDR3, as DNA: TGTGCCAGCAGCGTAGCTCAGGCTTATGGCTACACCTTC.

J is TRBJ2-7 and V is TRBV5-5; D is unclear. Germline V CDR1 and CDR2: SGHKS, YYEKEE (reference sequence). V shed 1 base and J shed 4 bases, with 6 bases lying between them. The CDR3 consists of 12 residues. In nucleotides, the CDR3 is TGTGCCAGCAGCTTGAGTCAATACGAGCAGTACTTC. Its protein is CASSLSQYEQYF.

CDR3 residues: CASSPGLDGGNEQFF. The CDR3 DNA reads as TGTGCCAGCAGTCCGGGACTAGATGGTGGAAATGAGCAGTTCTTC. V gene TRBV6-5 combines with J gene TRBJ2-1; 8 positions agree with TRBD2. The ends lost 5 bases at V and 7 bases at J; junction bases unmatched: 10. CDR1 is MNHEY, CDR2 SVGAGI, per germline. CDR3 size: 15 residues.

The V gene is TRBV28, the J gene TRBJ2-7; a weak D match, TRBD1 (5 bases). The CDR3 consists of 14 residues. Germline lookup yields CDR1 MDHEN and CDR2 SYDVKM. Trimming cost V 4 bases and J 3 bases, with 13 bases left between them. CDR3 region: CASSSVSRVYEQYF. DNA for the CDR3: TGTGCCAGCAGTTCAGTAAGCAGGGTCTACGAGCAGTACTTC.

The chain has TRBV29-1 and TRBJ1-1; perhaps TRBD1 as D (5 bases). The CDR3 is 14 amino acids. The V gene's germline CDR1 is SQVTM and CDR2 ANQGSEA. Between the trimmed V and J ends, which lost 4 bases and 0 bases, there was a span of 12 bases. In DNA form, the CDR3 reads TGCAGCGTTGCCCCGTGGGGGATGAACACTGAAGCTTTCTTT. Protein: CSVAPWGMNTEAFF.

This chain links TRBV28 with TRBJ1-1; 9 bases align to TRBD1. The CDR3 is 15 residues long. V trimming: 10 bases; J trimming: 4 bases; junction bases outside the gene matches: 13. Germline V lookup: CDR1 MDHEN, CDR2 SYDVKM. In DNA form, the CDR3 reads TGTGCCACTGGGGGGACAGGGATTGTGGGCACTGAAGCTTTCTTT. This gives the protein CATGGTGIVGTEAFF.

DNA of the CDR3: TGTGCCAGCAGTTCCCCCCAGCGGGAGGGCCTTGAGACCCAGTACTTC. The encoded protein is CASSSPQREGLETQYF. The chain uses TRBV27 and TRBJ2-5; TRBD2 aligns across 10 bases. Germline V gene sequence: CDR1 MNHEY, CDR2 SMNVEV (reference sequence). Trimming removed 4 bases from V and 5 bases from J; junction bases left unmatched: 10. This CDR3 has 16 amino acids.

The chain employs TRBV4-3 and TRBJ2-7; 11 bases are shared with TRBD2. The V segment lost 4 bases and the J segment 4 bases; nucleotides outside the gene matches: 3. The V gene's germline CDR1 is LGHNA and CDR2 YSLEER. CDR3 length equals 14 residues. In DNA form, the CDR3 reads TGCGCCAGCAGCCTAGCGGGAGGGACTTACGAGCAGTACTTC. Amino acid sequence: CASSLAGGTYEQYF.

The J gene is TRBJ1-5, the V gene TRBV4-1, with D perhaps matching TRBD1 (5 bases). This CDR3 region has 15 residues. Trimming cost V 2 bases and J 7 bases, with 15 bases left between them. Looked up from germline, CDR1 is MGHRA and CDR2 is YSYEKL. CDR3 sequence: CASSQRYGGVQPQHF. DNA for the CDR3: TGCGCCAGCAGCCAAAGGTATGGGGGAGTACAGCCCCAGCATTTT.

The CDR3 here is CASYPGDLYTGELFF. DNA for the CDR3: TGTGCCAGCTATCCAGGGGACCTATACACCGGGGAGCTGTTTTTT. This rearrangement joins TRBV28 to TRBJ2-2, with D tentatively TRBD1 (6 bases). The CDR3 has 15 amino acids. Germline CDR1 reads MDHEN; CDR2 reads SYDVKM. V lost 8 bases, J lost 3 bases, and 16 bases lay in between. The full variable domain, rest sourced from reference TRBV28 and TRBJ2-2, is DVKVTQSSRYLVKRTGEKVFLECVQDMDHENMFWYRQDPGLGLRLIYFSYDVKMKEKGDIPEGYSVSREKKERFSLILESASTNQTSMYLCASYPGDLYTGELFFGEGSRLTVL.

V and J are TRBV28 and TRBJ1-2; D unclear. The germline V and J ends were trimmed by 1 base and 7 bases, with 7 bases remaining between them. There are 12 residues in the CDR3. Per germline, CDR1 MDHEN and CDR2 SYDVKM. The CDR3 DNA sequence: TGTGCCAGCAGTTTATCAGTGGGTGGCTACACCTTC. Its translation: CASSLSVGGYTF.

This chain connects TRBV28 to TRBJ2-1; 14 nucleotides align to TRBD2. With V trimmed by 3 bases and J by 2 bases, 18 bases remained unmatched. This CDR3 is 22 amino acids long. Germline V gives CDR1 MDHEN, CDR2 SYDVKM. The CDR3 nucleotides read TGTGCCAGCAGTTTGAGATACTTAGGACTAGCGGGAGGATCAGGGGCCTACAATGAGCAGTTCTTC. Its translation: CASSLRYLGLAGGSGAYNEQFF.

This clone was counted once. This chain uses TRBV9 with TRBJ1-1, with 8 nucleotides matching TRBD1. CDR3 length: 15 residues. The ends lost 2 bases at V and 2 bases at J; junction bases unmatched: 5. The germline V gene has CDR1 SGDLS and CDR2 YYNGEE. CDR3 DNA sequence: TGTGCCAGCAGCGTCGGGACAGGTAGTAACACTGAAGCTTTCTTT. This sequence encodes CASSVGTGSNTEAFF.

This chain connects TRBV5-6 to TRBJ1-5; the D is unclear. The V gene's germline CDR1 is SGHDT and CDR2 YYEEEE. The CDR3 covers 14 residues. Trimming cost V 0 bases and J 5 bases, with 9 bases left between them. CDR3 in amino acids: CASSLGTRDQPQHF. DNA for the CDR3: TGTGCCAGCAGCTTGGGTACTAGGGATCAGCCCCAGCATTTT. The full variable domain, with the rest looked up from reference TRBV5-6 and TRBJ1-5, is DAGVTQSPTHLIKTRGQQVTLRCSPKSGHDTVSWYQQALGQGPQFIFQYYEEEERQRGNFPDRFSGHQFPNYSSELNVNALLLGDSALYLCASSLGTRDQPQHFGDGTRLSIL.

The J gene is TRBJ2-7, the V gene TRBV2; 11 nucleotides match TRBD2. After removal of 3 bases from V and 2 bases from J, the junction contained 6 bases not matched to a gene. CDR3 size: 16 residues. The V gene's germline CDR1 is SNHLY and CDR2 FYNNEI. The CDR3 is CASSESGLAGTYEQYF. In nucleotides, the CDR3 is TGTGCCAGCAGTGAGAGCGGACTAGCGGGTACCTACGAGCAGTACTTC.

The V gene is TRBV6-1, the J gene TRBJ2-7; 7 bases are a match to TRBD2. Per the germline V gene, CDR1 is MNHNS and CDR2 is SASEGT. J gave up 4 bases and V 3 bases, and 12 bases lay outside the gene matches. This CDR3 comprises 16 residues. The CDR3 reads CASSEVRASGRYEQYF. In nucleotides, the CDR3 is TGTGCCAGCAGTGAGGTAAGGGCTAGCGGAAGATACGAGCAGTACTTC.

In nucleotides, the CDR3 is TGTGCCAGCAGTCCAGGACAGCCGAGCTCCTACGAGCAGTACTTC. Its protein is CASSPGQPSSYEQYF. The chain joins TRBV2 to TRBJ2-7; tentative D call: TRBD1 (6 bases). V was shortened by 5 bases and J by 0 bases, with 14 bases between the two germline ends. Germline V lookup: CDR1 SNHLY, CDR2 FYNNEI. CDR3 length equals 15 residues.

This chain connects TRBV5-1 to TRBJ2-7, with D possibly matching TRBD2 (6 bases). Looked up from germline, CDR1 is SGHRS and CDR2 is YFSETQ. There are 14 residues in the CDR3. Deletions cut 5 bases from V and 1 base from J, with 13 bases between. CDR3 loop: CASSFSGLSYEQYF. In nucleotides, the CDR3 is TGCGCCAGCAGTTTTTCAGGACTATCCTACGAGCAGTACTTC.

In nucleotides, the CDR3 is TGTGCCAGCTCACCACGGGAGACGGGGACTGAAGCTTTCTTT. Encoded protein: CASSPRETGTEAFF. The V call is TRBV18, the J call TRBJ1-1; D remains unclear. CDR3 length equals 14 residues. The V end lost 1 base, the J end lost 5 bases, and 11 bases lay between the germline ends. Germline V gene lookup returns CDR1 KGHSH and CDR2 LQKENI.

The rearrangement joins TRBV6-1 to TRBJ2-1; 7 nucleotides align to TRBD2. V dropped 7 bases and J dropped 9; count of bases not matched to a gene: 9. Germline V gives CDR1 MNHNS, CDR2 SASEGT. The CDR3 runs to 13 residues. The CDR3 DNA sequence: TGTGCCAGCACCCCGACTAGCATTGCTGAGCAGTTCTTC. It translates to CASTPTSIAEQFF.